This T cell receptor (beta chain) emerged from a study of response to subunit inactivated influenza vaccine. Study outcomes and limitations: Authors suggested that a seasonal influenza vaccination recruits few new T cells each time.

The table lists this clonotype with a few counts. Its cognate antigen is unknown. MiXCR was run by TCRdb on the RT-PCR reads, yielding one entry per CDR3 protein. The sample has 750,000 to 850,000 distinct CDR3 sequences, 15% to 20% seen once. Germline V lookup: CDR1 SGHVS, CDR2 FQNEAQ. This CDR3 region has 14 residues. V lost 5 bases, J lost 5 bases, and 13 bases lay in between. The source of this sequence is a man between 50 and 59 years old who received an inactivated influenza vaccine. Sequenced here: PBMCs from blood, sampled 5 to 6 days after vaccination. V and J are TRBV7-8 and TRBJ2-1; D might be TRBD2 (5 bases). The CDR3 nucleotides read TGTGCCAGCAGCCCAGGACTCATTGACAATGAGCAGTTCTTC. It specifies CASSPGLIDNEQFF.